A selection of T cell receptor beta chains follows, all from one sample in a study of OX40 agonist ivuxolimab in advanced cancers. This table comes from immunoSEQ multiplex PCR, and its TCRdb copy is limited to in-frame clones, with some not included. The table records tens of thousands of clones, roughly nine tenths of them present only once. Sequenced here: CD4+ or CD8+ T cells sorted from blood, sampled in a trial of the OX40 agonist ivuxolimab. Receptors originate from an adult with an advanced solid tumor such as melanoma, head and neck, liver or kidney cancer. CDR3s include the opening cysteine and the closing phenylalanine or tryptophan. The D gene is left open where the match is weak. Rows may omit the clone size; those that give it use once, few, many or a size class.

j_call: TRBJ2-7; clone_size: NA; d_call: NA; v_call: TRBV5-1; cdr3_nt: TGCGCCAGCAGCTGGGGACAAGACCCCTACGAGCAGTACTTC; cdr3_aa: CASSWGQDPYEQYF
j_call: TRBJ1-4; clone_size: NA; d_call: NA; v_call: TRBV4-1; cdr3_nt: TGCGCCAGCAGCCAAGCGGGACTCACTAACGGGAAACTGTTTTTT; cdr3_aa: CASSQAGLTNGKLFF
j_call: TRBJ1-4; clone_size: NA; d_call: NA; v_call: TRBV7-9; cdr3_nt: TGTGCCAGCAGCTTAATGGGTGAAAAACTGTTTTTT; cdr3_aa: CASSLMGEKLFF
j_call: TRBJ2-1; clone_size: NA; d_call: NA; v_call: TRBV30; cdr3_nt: TGTGCCTGGTCTCGAGACGCAGGGTCCTACAATGAGCAGTTCTTC; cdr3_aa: CAWSRDAGSYNEQFF
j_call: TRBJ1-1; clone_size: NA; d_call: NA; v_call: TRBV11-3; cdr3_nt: TGTGCCAGCAGCTTAGATCTTACATCTGAAGCTTTCTTT; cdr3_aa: CASSLDLTSEAFF
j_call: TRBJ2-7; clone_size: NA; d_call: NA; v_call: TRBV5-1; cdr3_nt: TGCGCCAGCAGCCCTCTATCATTGGGTTCTTACGAGCAGTACTTC; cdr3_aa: CASSPLSLGSYEQYF
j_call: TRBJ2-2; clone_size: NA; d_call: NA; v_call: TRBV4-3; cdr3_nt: TGCGCCAGCAGCCAAGAAGCCCAAGTGTTCACCGGGGAGCTGTTTTTT; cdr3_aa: CASSQEAQVFTGELFF
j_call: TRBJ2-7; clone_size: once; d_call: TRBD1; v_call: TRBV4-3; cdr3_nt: TGCGCCAGCAGCCAAGAGGGGACAGGGTCCCACGAGCAGTACTTC; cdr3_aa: CASSQEGTGSHEQYF
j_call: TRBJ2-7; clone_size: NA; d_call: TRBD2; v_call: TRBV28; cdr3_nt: TGTGCCAGCAGTCTAGCGGGATCGAGCTACGAGCAGTACTTC; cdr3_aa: CASSLAGSSYEQYF
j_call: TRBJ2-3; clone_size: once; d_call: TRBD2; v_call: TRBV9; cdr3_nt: TGTGCCAGCAGCGTAGGTAGCGGGAGAGGAATAGATACGCAGTATTTT; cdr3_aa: CASSVGSGRGIDTQYF
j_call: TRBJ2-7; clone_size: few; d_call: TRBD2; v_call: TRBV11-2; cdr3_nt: TGTGCCAGCAGCCTAAGGACTAGCGGGAGGTGGGGGTCCTACGAGCAGTACTTC; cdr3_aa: CASSLRTSGRWGSYEQYF
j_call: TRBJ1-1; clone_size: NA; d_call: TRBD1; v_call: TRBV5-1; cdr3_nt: TGCGCCAGCAGCTCCGGACAGGGAAGGTCATGGACTGAAGCTTTCTTT; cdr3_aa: CASSSGQGRSWTEAFF
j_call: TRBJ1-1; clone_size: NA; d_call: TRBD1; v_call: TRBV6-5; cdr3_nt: TGTGCCAGCAGTTACACAGGGGGCAGCACTGAAGCTTTCTTT; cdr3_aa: CASSYTGGSTEAFF
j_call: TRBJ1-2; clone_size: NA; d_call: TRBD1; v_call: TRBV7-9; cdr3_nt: TGTGCCAGCAGCTTAGCCTCCCAGACAGGGGGGGGCTATGGCTACACCTTC; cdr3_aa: CASSLASQTGGGYGYTF
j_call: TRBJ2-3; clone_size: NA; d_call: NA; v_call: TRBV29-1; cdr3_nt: TGCAGCGTTGAAGTAATGGCAGCCACAGATACGCAGTATTTT; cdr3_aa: CSVEVMAATDTQYF
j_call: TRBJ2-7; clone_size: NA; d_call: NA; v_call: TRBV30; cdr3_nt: TGTGCCTGGAGTGTGGGGTGGGGGGACTACGAGCAGTACTTC; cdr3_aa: CAWSVGWGDYEQYF
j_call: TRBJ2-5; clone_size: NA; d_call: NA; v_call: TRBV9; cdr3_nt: TGTGCCAGCAGCGTATTGGGGGGAGAGACCCAGTACTTC; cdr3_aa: CASSVLGGETQYF
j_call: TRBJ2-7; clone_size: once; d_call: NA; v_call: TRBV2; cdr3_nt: TGTGCCAGCAGTGAAGGTAGCATCTCCTACGAGCAGTACTTC; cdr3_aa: CASSEGSISYEQYF
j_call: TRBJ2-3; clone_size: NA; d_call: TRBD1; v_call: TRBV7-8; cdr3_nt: TGTGCCAGCAGCCCCCGGACAGGGGGCCCATTCACAGATACGCAGTATTTT; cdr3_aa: CASSPRTGGPFTDTQYF
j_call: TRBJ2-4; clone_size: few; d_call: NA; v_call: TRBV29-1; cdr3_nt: TGCAGCGTGGAAGGACAGTTAAACATTCAGTACTTC; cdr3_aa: CSVEGQLNIQYF
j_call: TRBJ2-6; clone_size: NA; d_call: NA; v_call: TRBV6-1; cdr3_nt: TGTGCCACCAAGGAGGATTCTGGGGCCAACGTCCTGACTTTC; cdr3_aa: CATKEDSGANVLTF
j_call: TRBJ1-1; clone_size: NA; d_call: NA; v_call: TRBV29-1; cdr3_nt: TGCAGCGTCATCAAGAACACTGAAGCTTTCTTT; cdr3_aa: CSVIKNTEAFF
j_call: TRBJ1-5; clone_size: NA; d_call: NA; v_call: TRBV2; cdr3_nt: TGTGCCAGCAGTGAAGGGAGGGATCAGCCCCAGCATTTT; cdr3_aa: CASSEGRDQPQHF
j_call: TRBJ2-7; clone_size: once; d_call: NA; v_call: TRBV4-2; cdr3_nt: TGTGCCAGCAGCCAGGAACCGACCGCCCCAAACGAGCAGTACTTC; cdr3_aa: CASSQEPTAPNEQYF
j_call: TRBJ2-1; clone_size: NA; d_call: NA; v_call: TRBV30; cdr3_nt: TGTGCCTGGAGATCGTCGGGAGCCTACAATGAGCAGTTCTTC; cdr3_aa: CAWRSSGAYNEQFF
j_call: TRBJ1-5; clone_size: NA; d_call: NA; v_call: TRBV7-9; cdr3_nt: TGTGCCAGCAGCTTGGGGACGGAGCTCCAGCCCCAGCATTTT; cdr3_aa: CASSLGTELQPQHF
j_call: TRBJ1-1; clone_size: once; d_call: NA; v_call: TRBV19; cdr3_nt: TGTGCCAGTAGTTTAACCCCCAGATCGAACACTGAAGCTTTCTTT; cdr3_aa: CASSLTPRSNTEAFF
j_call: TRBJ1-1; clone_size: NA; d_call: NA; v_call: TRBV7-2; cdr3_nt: TGTGCCAGCAGCTTAGGAGGAGGGGTGGGGGCTGAAGCTTTCTTT; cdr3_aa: CASSLGGGVGAEAFF
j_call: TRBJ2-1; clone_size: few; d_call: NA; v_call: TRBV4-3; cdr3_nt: TGCGCCAGCAGCTCCTTAGGGAGCTCCTACAATGAGCAGTTCTTC; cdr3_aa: CASSSLGSSYNEQFF
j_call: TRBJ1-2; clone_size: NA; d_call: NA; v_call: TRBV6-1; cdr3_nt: TGTGCCAGCAGTGCTGAGATCCTGTTCTATGGCTACACCTTC; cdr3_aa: CASSAEILFYGYTF
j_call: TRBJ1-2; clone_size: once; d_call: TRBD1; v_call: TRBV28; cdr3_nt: TGTGCCAGCAGATCGAGGACAGGGACCTTCTATGGCTACACCTTC; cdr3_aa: CASRSRTGTFYGYTF
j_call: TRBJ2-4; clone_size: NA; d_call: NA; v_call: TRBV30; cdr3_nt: TGTGCCTGGAGTGAATCGGCAGGAGGAAACATTCAGTACTTC; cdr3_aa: CAWSESAGGNIQYF
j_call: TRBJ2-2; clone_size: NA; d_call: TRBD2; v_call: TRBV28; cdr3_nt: TGTGCCAGCAGTGTCTCTAGCGGAGCGGGAGGAAACACCGGGGAGCTGTTTTTT; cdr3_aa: CASSVSSGAGGNTGELFF
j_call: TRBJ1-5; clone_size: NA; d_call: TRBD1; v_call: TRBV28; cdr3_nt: TGTGCCAGCAGACCGACAGGGGTGGGGTATAGCAATCAGCCCCAGCATTTT; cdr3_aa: CASRPTGVGYSNQPQHF
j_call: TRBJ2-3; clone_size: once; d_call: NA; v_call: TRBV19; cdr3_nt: TGTGCCAGTAGTATGCGGGGAACAGATACGCAGTATTTT; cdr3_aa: CASSMRGTDTQYF
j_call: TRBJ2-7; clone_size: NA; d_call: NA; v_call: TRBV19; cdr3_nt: TGTGCCAGTTGTGACAGCTACGAGCAGTACTTC; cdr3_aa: CASCDSYEQYF
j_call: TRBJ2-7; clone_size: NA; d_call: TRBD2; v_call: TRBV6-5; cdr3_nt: TGTGCCAGCAGTTACAGGGAGGGCTGGGGCGAGCAGTACTTC; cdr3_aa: CASSYREGWGEQYF